This is a list of T cell receptor beta chains from one sample in a study of blood T cells in healthy people across ages. TCRdb fed the 5' RACE reads into MiXCR, producing one record per CDR3 protein. In the table there are a few hundred thousand distinct CDR3 sequences, about 25% of which are singletons. Sequencing used blood. The receptors originated from a woman aged 65 to 85 in good health. Both conserved end residues are part of each CDR3. The D gene is left open where the match is weak. Clone size is not always given. Where it is, it says once, few, many or a class for expanded clones.

>12|TRBJ1-2|TRBV28|-|-
TGTGCCAGCAGTTTTTCGGGTCATGGCTACACCTTC
CASSFSGHGYTF
>15|TRBJ2-3|TRBV12-3/TRBV12-4|TRBD2|many
TGTGCCAGCAGTCCCCGGGACTATAGCACAGATACGCAGTATTTT
CASSPRDYSTDTQYF
>15|TRBJ1-2|TRBV4-3|-|-
TGCGCCAGCAGCCAAGATCTAGCGGCGAACTATGGCTACACCTTC
CASSQDLAANYGYTF
>16|TRBJ2-3|TRBV12-3/TRBV12-4|-|-
TGTGCCAGCAGTTTGGCACGGGGGTCCTACCCAGATACGCAGTATTTT
CASSLARGSYPDTQYF
>12|TRBJ1-1|TRBV3-1|-|few
TGTGCCAGCAGCTCGAGCGGGTTACAAGCTTTCTTT
CASSSSGLQAFF
>13|TRBJ2-7|TRBV20-1|TRBD1|-
TGCAGTGCTAGCCTGACAGGGTCCTACGAGCAGTACTTC
CSASLTGSYEQYF
>12|TRBJ2-1|TRBV6-2/TRBV6-3|-|-
TGTGCCGGCAGTTACTCGGTTGGTGAGCAGTTCTTC
CAGSYSVGEQFF
>15|TRBJ1-1|TRBV9|-|-
TGTGCCAGCAGCTTGGGGACGAGGGGGAACACTGAAGCTTTCTTT
CASSLGTRGNTEAFF
>16|TRBJ1-6|TRBV7-3|TRBD1|many
TGTGCCAGCAGCTTGGGGACAGGAGGAAACAATTCACCCCTCCACTTT
CASSLGTGGNNSPLHF
>14|TRBJ1-2|TRBV15|-|-
TGTGCCACCAGCAGAGATATGACCAACTATGGCTACACCTTC
CATSRDMTNYGYTF
>16|TRBJ2-1|TRBV9|-|few
TGTGCCAGCAGCGTTTCAGGGACTGAGCTATACAATGAGCAGTTCTTC
CASSVSGTELYNEQFF
>17|TRBJ2-1|TRBV7-2|-|few
TGTGCCAGCAGCCCGGTAGGGGGAAGCGGAAGCTACAATGAGCAGTTCTTC
CASSPVGGSGSYNEQFF
>13|TRBJ2-1|TRBV11-2|TRBD1|-
TGTGCCAGCAGCCGACAGGGTACGAATGAGCAGTTCTTC
CASSRQGTNEQFF
>14|TRBJ2-7|TRBV9|TRBD2|few
TGTGCCAGCAGCGTACCTCCGGCGGGGGACGAGCAGTACTTC
CASSVPPAGDEQYF
>17|TRBJ2-3|TRBV7-9|-|-
TGTGCCAGCAGCTTAGTTACAGGACTTCTAAGGGCAGATACGCAGTATTTT
CASSLVTGLLRADTQYF
>13|TRBJ2-3|TRBV12-3/TRBV12-4|-|-
TGTGCCAGCAGGAGAAGGAGAGCAGATACGGAGTATTTT
CASRRRRADTEYF
>15|TRBJ2-7|TRBV27|-|-
TGTGCCAGCAGTTTATGGGGGACCGAGGCCGGCGAGCAGTACTTC
CASSLWGTEAGEQYF
>17|TRBJ1-2|TRBV5-4|TRBD1|few
TGTGCCAGCAGCCTACCGGGACAGGGAGGAGGGAAATATGGCTACACCTTC
CASSLPGQGGGKYGYTF
>16|TRBJ2-5|TRBV20-1|-|-
TGCAGTGCTAGCAGGGCGGGGGCACTACGGGGAGAGACCCAGTACTTC
CSASRAGALRGETQYF